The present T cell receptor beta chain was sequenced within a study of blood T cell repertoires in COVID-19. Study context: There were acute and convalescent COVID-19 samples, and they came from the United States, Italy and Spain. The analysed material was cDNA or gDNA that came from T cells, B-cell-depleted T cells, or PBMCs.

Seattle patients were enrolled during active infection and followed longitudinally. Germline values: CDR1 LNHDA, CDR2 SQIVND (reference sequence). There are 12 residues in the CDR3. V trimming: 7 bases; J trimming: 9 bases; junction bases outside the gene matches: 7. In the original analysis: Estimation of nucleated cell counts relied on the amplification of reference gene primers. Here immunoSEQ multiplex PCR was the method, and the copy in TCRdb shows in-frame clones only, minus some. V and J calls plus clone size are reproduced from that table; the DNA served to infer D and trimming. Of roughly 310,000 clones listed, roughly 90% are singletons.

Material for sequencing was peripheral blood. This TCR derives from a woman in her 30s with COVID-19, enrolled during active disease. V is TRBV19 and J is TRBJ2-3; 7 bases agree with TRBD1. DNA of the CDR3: TGTGCCAGTACCGCTACAGGGGCCACGCAGTATTTT. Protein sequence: CASTATGATQYF.